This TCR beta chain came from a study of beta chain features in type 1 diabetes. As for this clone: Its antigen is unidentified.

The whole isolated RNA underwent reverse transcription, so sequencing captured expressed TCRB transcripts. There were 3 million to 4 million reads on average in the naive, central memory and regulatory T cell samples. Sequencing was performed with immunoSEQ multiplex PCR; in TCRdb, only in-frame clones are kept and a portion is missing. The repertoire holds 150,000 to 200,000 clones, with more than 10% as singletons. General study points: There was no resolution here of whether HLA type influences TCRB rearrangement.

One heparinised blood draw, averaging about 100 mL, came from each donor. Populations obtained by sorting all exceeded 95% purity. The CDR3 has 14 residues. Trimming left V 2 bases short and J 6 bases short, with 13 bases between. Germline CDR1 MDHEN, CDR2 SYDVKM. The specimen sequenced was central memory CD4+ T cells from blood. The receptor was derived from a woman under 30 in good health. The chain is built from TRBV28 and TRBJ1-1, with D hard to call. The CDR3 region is CASSLMQPQAEAFF. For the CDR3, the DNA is TGTGCCAGCAGTTTAATGCAGCCGCAGGCTGAAGCTTTCTTT.